These 32 T cell receptor beta chains share one sample of origin, sequenced in a study of cytomegalovirus exposure and HLA in healthy donors. The repertoire was sequenced with immunoSEQ multiplex PCR; TCRdb's copy has only in-frame clones and lacks some. The profile shows almost 200,000 clones, about three quarters of them singletons. The material sequenced was PBMCs. These receptors were collected from a woman in her twenties or thirties in good health and CMV-seronegative.

V gene TRBV6-5 combines with J gene TRBJ2-7; 10 bases fit TRBD2. From germline, CDR1 is MNHEY and CDR2 SVGAGI. V lost 6 bases to trimming and J lost 2 bases; unmatched junction nucleotides: 7. This CDR3 has 15 residues. The CDR3 reads CASSKSGRGPYEQYF. The CDR3, as DNA: TGTGCCAGCAGCAAAAGCGGGAGGGGGCCCTACGAGCAGTACTTC.

As regards this clone: The same CDR3 is also encoded by other DNA sequences in this sample. This chain links TRBV18 with TRBJ2-7, with TRBD1 matching over 7 bases. After removal of 3 bases from V and 2 bases from J, the junction contained 4 bases not matched to a gene. Per the germline V gene, CDR1 is KGHSH and CDR2 is LQKENI. The CDR3 contains 14 residues. For the CDR3, the DNA is TGTGCCAGCTCACCGCGACAGGGCACCTACGAGCAGTACTTC. The encoded protein is CASSPRQGTYEQYF.

J is TRBJ2-1 and V is TRBV19; 9 nucleotides agree with TRBD1. This CDR3 spans 15 amino acids. With 2 bases clipped from V and 8 bases from J, the junction kept 7 bases outside the gene matches. The germline V gene encodes CDR1 LNHDA and CDR2 SQIVND (reference sequence). The CDR3 is CASSIITGGRYEQFF. The CDR3 DNA is TGTGCCAGTAGTATAATCACAGGGGGCAGGTATGAGCAGTTCTTC.

This chain joins TRBV30 and TRBJ1-3; the D gene is possibly TRBD1 (5 bases). The CDR3 covers 15 residues. Germline-derived CDR1 and CDR2 are GTSNPN and SVGIG (reference sequence). Trimming removed 3 bases at V and 3 bases at J, with 15 bases between. The CDR3, as DNA: TGTGCCTGGAGCCCTGGGGGGTTCTATGGAAACACCATATATTTT. Protein: CAWSPGGFYGNTIYF.

The rearrangement joins TRBV5-6 to TRBJ1-5; a possible D gene is TRBD1 (6 bases). Germline CDR1 SGHDT, CDR2 YYEEEE. Trimming removed 2 bases at V and 9 bases at J, with 15 bases between. The CDR3 contains 14 residues. CDR3 loop: CASSLRQAQWPQHF. The CDR3 DNA sequence: TGTGCCAGCAGCTTAAGACAGGCGCAATGGCCCCAGCATTTT. Looking up the rest from reference TRBV5-6 and TRBJ1-5 gives the full variable domain: DAGVTQSPTHLIKTRGQQVTLRCSPKSGHDTVSWYQQALGQGPQFIFQYYEEEERQRGNFPDRFSGHQFPNYSSELNVNALLLGDSALYLCASSLRQAQWPQHFGDGTRLSIL.

This chain joins TRBV11-2 and TRBJ1-2, with TRBD1 matching 7 bases. With 10 bases clipped from V and 0 bases from J, the junction kept 23 bases outside the gene matches. This CDR3 is 19 amino acids long. CDR1 SGHAT and CDR2 FQNNGV come from the germline V gene. CDR3 loop: CATPSVRGGARATNYGYTF. The CDR3 nucleotides read TGTGCCACCCCATCTGTGAGAGGGGGCGCAAGAGCCACTAACTATGGCTACACCTTC.

The rearrangement joins TRBV5-1 to TRBJ2-5, with 9 bases identical to TRBD2. Germline V gene data show CDR1 as SGHRS and CDR2 as YFSETQ. The J segment lost 1 base and the V segment lost 4 bases, leaving 2 bases of the junction unmatched. The CDR3 runs 14 residues. For the CDR3, the DNA is TGCGCCAGCAGCGATAGCGGGGGCCAAGAGACCCAGTACTTC. Translated: CASSDSGGQETQYF.

Here the CDR3 DNA reads TGTGCCTGGAGTGGGGGCAGGGGGAACCAGTATGAGCAGTTCTTC. The encoded protein is CAWSGGRGNQYEQFF. The chain uses TRBV30 and TRBJ2-1, with TRBD1 identical over 7 bases. The CDR3 has 15 residues. Germline V gene lookup returns CDR1 GTSNPN and CDR2 SVGIG (reference sequence). V was clipped by 1 base and J by 8 bases; unmatched bases: 11.

This rearrangement joins TRBV29-1 to TRBJ1-1; D might be TRBD1 (6 bases). The germline V gene has CDR1 SQVTM and CDR2 ANQGSEA. The V and J ends lost 8 bases and 1 base respectively, with 11 bases between them. This CDR3 has 12 amino acids. CDR3 region: CSSRRGNTEAFF. In nucleotides, the CDR3 is TGCAGCTCGCGCAGGGGGAACACTGAAGCTTTCTTT.

The genes are TRBV9 and TRBJ2-3; 7 bases fit TRBD2. This CDR3 has 14 amino acids. The ends lost 4 bases at V and 4 bases at J; junction bases unmatched: 6. The germline V gene encodes CDR1 SGDLS and CDR2 YYNGEE. As DNA, the CDR3 is TGTGCCAGCAGCACACGACTAGCAGCAGATACGCAGTATTTT. It encodes CASSTRLAADTQYF.

V gene TRBV2 combines with J gene TRBJ1-1; the match to TRBD1 covers 9 bases. From germline, CDR1 is SNHLY and CDR2 FYNNEI. There are 14 residues in the CDR3. V was pared by 7 bases and J by 5 bases, with 8 bases of the junction left unmatched. The CDR3 nucleotides are TGTGCCAGCAAACAACAGGGGGCCGGTACTGAAGCTTTCTTT. It translates to CASKQQGAGTEAFF.

The rearrangement links TRBV25-1 to TRBJ2-5; 9 positions match TRBD2. The CDR3 length is 15 residues. With 4 bases clipped from V and 5 bases from J, the junction kept 8 bases outside the gene matches. Germline V gene data show CDR1 as MGHDK and CDR2 as SYGVNS. The CDR3 DNA reads as TGTGCCAGCAGTGCAACCGGGACTAGCAGGGAGACCCAGTACTTC. Translating it yields CASSATGTSRETQYF.

The J gene is TRBJ2-5, the V gene TRBV21-1; the DNA was not compared with TRBD1, the D call given in the table. TRBV21-1 constitutes a pseudogene. There are 14 residues in the CDR3. As DNA, the CDR3 is TGTGCCAGCAGCAATTGGACAGGGGGAGAGACCCAGTACTTC. This encodes CASSNWTGGETQYF.

In this sample, this clone turned up many times. The sample has other DNA sequences that encode this CDR3 too. This chain uses TRBV4-1 with TRBJ2-7, with 9 bases matching TRBD2. Germline V gene data show CDR1 as MGHRA and CDR2 as YSYEKL. The V segment lost 0 bases and the J segment 1 base; nucleotides outside the gene matches: 4. The CDR3 is 16 amino acids. CDR3 amino acids: CASSQENSGRSYEQYF. CDR3 in DNA: TGCGCCAGCAGCCAAGAAAACAGCGGGAGGTCCTACGAGCAGTACTTC.

This clone has a single count. This chain links TRBV9 with TRBJ2-3; possible D gene TRBD1, 5 bases. CDR3 length equals 14 residues. The germline V and J ends were trimmed by 6 bases and 5 bases, with 16 bases remaining between them. Germline CDR1 and CDR2: SGDLS and YYNGEE. The DNA of the CDR3 is TGTGCCAGCACCCCAGGGTCCTCTAGAGATACGCAGTATTTT. It encodes CASTPGSSRDTQYF.

The table lists this clone with many counts. The rearrangement links TRBV18 to TRBJ2-3; a weak D match, TRBD1 (6 bases). Germline CDR1 reads KGHSH; CDR2 reads LQKENI. With 2 bases removed from V and 0 bases from J, the gap between germline ends came to 12 bases. The CDR3 runs to 16 residues. DNA for the CDR3: TGTGCCAGCTCACCAACCCAACAGGGAAGCACAGATACGCAGTATTTT. Its protein product is CASSPTQQGSTDTQYF. The whole variable domain, remainder taken from reference TRBV18 and TRBJ2-3, is NAGVMQNPRHLVRRRGQEARLRCSPMKGHSHVYWYRQLPEEGLKFMVYLQKENIIDESGMPKERFSAEFPKEGPSILRIQQVVRGDSAAYFCASSPTQQGSTDTQYFGPGTRLTVL.

The chain uses TRBV28 and TRBJ2-3, with 9 bases fitting TRBD2. CDR1 and CDR2 from the germline V gene are MDHEN and SYDVKM. The CDR3 is 16 residues long. V gave up 8 bases and J gave up 5 bases; unmatched junction bases: 14. CDR3 protein: CASPRRGGDLGDTQYF. The CDR3 DNA is TGTGCCAGCCCAAGGCGGGGGGGCGATTTGGGAGATACGCAGTATTTT.

V gene TRBV27 combines with J gene TRBJ2-4; D not resolved. The length of the CDR3 is 16 residues. CDR1 is MNHEY, CDR2 SMNVEV, per germline (reference sequence). Trimming shortened V by 7 bases and J by 2 bases, and 18 bases separated the two germline ends. CDR3 bases: TGTGCCAGCATCTCAATTCGCAGGCTCTCCAAAAACATTCAGTACTTC. Its protein is CASISIRRLSKNIQYF.

V is TRBV29-1 and J is TRBJ2-1; TRBD2 matches 8 bases. CDR1 and CDR2 from the germline V gene are SQVTM and ANQGSEA. The CDR3 runs 13 residues. CDR3: CSFRRGGQNEQFF. CDR3 nucleotides: TGCAGTTTTCGTCGCGGGGGGCAGAATGAGCAGTTCTTC.

The chain carries TRBV18 and TRBJ1-1; no reliable D call. The V end was cut by 3 bases, the J end by 0 bases, with 8 bases between. The CDR3 consists of 14 residues. Germline CDR1 reads KGHSH; CDR2 reads LQKENI. The CDR3 spells CASSPNTMNTEAFF. The CDR3 coding sequence is TGTGCCAGCTCACCTAACACCATGAACACTGAAGCTTTCTTT. The variable domain in full, with the rest retrieved from reference TRBV18 and TRBJ1-1, is NAGVMQNPRHLVRRRGQEARLRCSPMKGHSHVYWYRQLPEEGLKFMVYLQKENIIDESGMPKERFSAEFPKEGPSILRIQQVVRGDSAAYFCASSPNTMNTEAFFGQGTRLTVV.

The chain couples TRBV2 to TRBJ1-1; 9 positions agree with TRBD1. CDR3 length equals 14 residues. Germline V gene lookup returns CDR1 SNHLY and CDR2 FYNNEI. J was trimmed by 1 base and V by 5 bases; bases with no gene match: 2. Here the CDR3 reads CASSRQGGNTEAFF. CDR3 in DNA: TGTGCCAGCAGTAGACAGGGGGGGAACACTGAAGCTTTCTTT. Together with reference TRBV2 and TRBJ1-1, the CDR3 gives the full variable domain: EPEVTQTPSHQVTQMGQEVILRCVPISNHLYFYWYRQILGQKVEFLVSFYNNEISEKSEIFDDQFSVERPDGSNFTLKIRSTKLEDSAMYFCASSRQGGNTEAFFGQGTRLTVV.

V gene TRBV2 combines with J gene TRBJ1-1; no reliable D call. Between the trimmed V and J ends, which lost 4 bases and 1 base, there was a span of 7 bases. The CDR3 is 13 residues long. The germline V gene encodes CDR1 SNHLY and CDR2 FYNNEI. The CDR3 spells CASSAEENTEAFF. The CDR3 coding sequence is TGTGCCAGCAGTGCAGAGGAGAACACTGAAGCTTTCTTT.

This clone was counted once. The V call is TRBV5-6, the J call TRBJ2-7; D may be TRBD1 (5 bases). Germline V gene lookup returns CDR1 SGHDT and CDR2 YYEEEE. The CDR3 sequence is 15 residues long. V was cut by 6 bases and J by 0 bases, with 16 bases left in between. CDR3 protein: CASNFVTGLSYEQYF. CDR3 DNA: TGTGCCAGCAACTTCGTCACAGGCCTCTCCTACGAGCAGTACTTC. Full variable domain (outside the CDR3, taken from reference TRBV5-6 and TRBJ2-7): DAGVTQSPTHLIKTRGQQVTLRCSPKSGHDTVSWYQQALGQGPQFIFQYYEEEERQRGNFPDRFSGHQFPNYSSELNVNALLLGDSALYLCASNFVTGLSYEQYFGPGTRLTVT.

This clone was seen just once. This chain links TRBV4-2 with TRBJ2-2, with TRBD2 matching 15 bases. The CDR3 extends over 19 amino acids. The J segment lost 2 bases and the V segment lost 4 bases, leaving 8 bases of the junction unmatched. Looked up from germline, CDR1 is LGHNA and CDR2 is YNFKEQ. CDR3 sequence (DNA): TGTGCCAGCAGCCGTTCGGGACTAGCGGGGGGCTTAAACACCGGGGAGCTGTTTTTT. Amino acids: CASSRSGLAGGLNTGELFF.

The rearrangement uses TRBV29-1 and TRBJ2-1; TRBD2 matches at 7 bases. The V gene end was trimmed by 3 bases and the J gene end by 0 bases; junction bases not matched to a gene: 8. Per germline, CDR1 SQVTM and CDR2 ANQGSEA. The CDR3 spans 16 residues. CDR3 DNA: TGCAGCGTTGAGGCGCCTAGCGGACCCTCCTACAATGAGCAGTTCTTC. Translating it yields CSVEAPSGPSYNEQFF.

The chain combines TRBV7-2 with TRBJ2-3; D is uncertain. The germline V gene encodes CDR1 SGHTA and CDR2 FQGNSA. This CDR3 has 12 amino acids. Between the trimmed V and J ends, which lost 3 bases and 5 bases, there was a span of 6 bases. Written as DNA, the CDR3 is TGTGCCAGCAGCTTTTCTAAAGATACGCAGTATTTT. Protein product: CASSFSKDTQYF.

The chain carries TRBV6-1 and TRBJ1-5; D perhaps matches TRBD1 (6 bases). CDR1 is MNHNS, CDR2 SASEGT, per germline. The V gene lost 3 bases and the J gene lost 7 bases, with 16 bases spanning the gap. The CDR3 covers 15 residues. CDR3 region: CASSERTGIHQPQHF. CDR3 DNA: TGTGCCAGCAGTGAGAGAACAGGGATCCACCAGCCCCAGCATTTT.

This chain links TRBV5-1 with TRBJ1-5, with D tentatively TRBD1 (6 bases). Germline lookup yields CDR1 SGHRS and CDR2 YFSETQ. The V end lost 0 bases, the J end lost 7 bases, and 11 bases lay between the germline ends. This CDR3 contains 14 residues. CDR3 residues: CASSLDPGVQPQHF. The CDR3 nucleotides are TGCGCCAGCAGCTTGGATCCAGGGGTGCAGCCCCAGCATTTT.

This chain links TRBV6-5 with TRBJ2-2; TRBD2 agrees at 11 bases. The CDR3 is 14 residues long. Germline CDR1 MNHEY, CDR2 SVGAGI. The V gene end was trimmed by 8 bases and the J gene end by 4 bases; junction bases not matched to a gene: 3. The CDR3 region has the DNA TGTGCCAGCCTCGGACTAGCGGGCACCGGGGAGCTGTTTTTT. It is translated as CASLGLAGTGELFF.

The chain combines TRBV9 with TRBJ2-2; TRBD2 agrees at 9 bases. V lost 0 bases to trimming and J lost 5 bases; unmatched junction nucleotides: 8. The CDR3 is 17 amino acids. In germline, CDR1 is SGDLS, CDR2 YYNGEE. The CDR3 reads CASSVAPASGATGELFF. CDR3 coding DNA: TGTGCCAGCAGCGTAGCTCCGGCTAGCGGGGCGACCGGGGAGCTGTTTTTT.

The V gene is TRBV18, the J gene TRBJ2-7; a weak D match, TRBD2 (6 bases). CDR1 is KGHSH, CDR2 LQKENI, per germline. The ends were cut back, 3 bases at V and 4 bases at J, with 13 bases in the middle. There are 14 residues in the CDR3. The CDR3 region has the DNA TGTGCCAGCTCACCTACGGGACTGACATACGAGCAGTACTTC. Encoded protein: CASSPTGLTYEQYF.

This sequence joins TRBV5-1 and TRBJ1-2, with 8 bases matching TRBD1. Germline trimming cut 3 bases from V and 4 bases from J; bases unmatched to any gene: 5. The CDR3 runs 14 residues. In germline, CDR1 is SGHRS, CDR2 YFSETQ. The CDR3 nucleotides read TGCGCCAGCAGCTCTACTACAGGGGGCTATGGCTACACCTTC. Translating it yields CASSSTTGGYGYTF.